This TCR beta chain was recovered during a study of blood T cell repertoires in COVID-19. V lost 3 bases, J lost 4 bases, and 5 bases stayed unmatched. This CDR3 contains 14 residues. Germline-derived CDR1 and CDR2 are MDHEN and SYDVKM. Sequencing was performed with immunoSEQ multiplex PCR; in TCRdb, only in-frame clones are kept and a portion is missing. The sample lists a few hundred thousand clones, about nine tenths occurring once. J is TRBJ1-2 and V is TRBV28; 7 bases are shared with TRBD1. The TCR comes from a woman under 30 who had recovered from COVID-19. Sequencing used PBMCs or T cells enriched from blood (not recorded which). CDR3: CASSLGQQLYGYTF. The CDR3 DNA is TGTGCCAGCAGTTTGGGACAGCAACTCTATGGCTACACCTTC.